Shown below are 30 T cell receptor beta chains from a single sample sequenced in a study of beta chain features in type 1 diabetes. All of the isolated RNA was reverse transcribed, so expressed TCRB transcripts were sequenced. Profiling relied on immunoSEQ multiplex PCR, and the TCRdb table lists in-frame clones only, not all of them. The table lists about 900,000 clones, roughly a sixth of them singletons. Sequencing used naive CD4+ T cells from blood. These receptors were collected from a woman aged 18-29 years in good health.

This clone has a handful of counts. The chain recombines TRBV5-1 with TRBJ2-5; 10 bases align to TRBD2. Germline V gives CDR1 SGHRS, CDR2 YFSETQ. The J segment lost 1 base and the V segment lost 2 bases, leaving 2 bases of the junction unmatched. This CDR3 region has 15 residues. The CDR3, as DNA: TGCGCCAGCAGCTTCGTAGCGGGAGGCCAAGAGACCCAGTACTTC. Translating it yields CASSFVAGGQETQYF.

J is TRBJ2-2 and V is TRBV6-5; D is unresolved. Germline lookup yields CDR1 MNHEY and CDR2 SVGAGI. The CDR3 has 14 residues. Trimming pared 4 bases from V and 1 base from J, leaving 7 bases between. This CDR3 is CASSSQMNTGELFF. The CDR3 nucleotides are TGTGCCAGCAGTTCACAGATGAACACCGGGGAGCTGTTTTTT.

This clone was observed a handful of times. The V call is TRBV2, the J call TRBJ2-1; TRBD2 aligns across 9 bases. This CDR3 is 14 amino acids long. Germline CDR1 is SNHLY and CDR2 is FYNNEI. V dropped 8 bases and J dropped 6; count of bases not matched to a gene: 8. The CDR3: CASGRLAAINEQFF. The CDR3 region has the DNA TGTGCCAGCGGGCGACTAGCGGCCATCAATGAGCAGTTCTTC. Variable domain in full (rest from reference TRBV2 and TRBJ2-1): EPEVTQTPSHQVTQMGQEVILRCVPISNHLYFYWYRQILGQKVEFLVSFYNNEISEKSEIFDDQFSVERPDGSNFTLKIRSTKLEDSAMYFCASGRLAAINEQFFGPGTRLTVL.

This sequence joins TRBV7-2 and TRBJ2-3, with D possibly being TRBD1 or TRBD2 (5 bases each). Looked up from germline, CDR1 is SGHTA and CDR2 is FQGNSA. Trimming pared 3 bases from V and 4 bases from J, leaving 17 bases between. The CDR3 covers 16 residues. The CDR3 spells CASSFRFGGRADTQYF. In DNA form, the CDR3 reads TGTGCCAGCAGCTTTCGCTTTGGGGGAAGGGCAGATACGCAGTATTTT.

This clone showed up just a few times. Other nucleotide sequences in the sample specify the same CDR3. The V gene is TRBV6-5, the J gene TRBJ2-7; perhaps TRBD2 as D (5 bases). Trimming removed 2 bases at V and 6 bases at J, with 5 bases between. Germline V gives CDR1 MNHEY, CDR2 SVGAGI. This CDR3 has 11 residues. CDR3 amino acids: CASSYAGEQYF. CDR3 coding DNA: TGTGCCAGCAGTTACGCGGGCGAGCAGTACTTC.

The rearrangement uses TRBV10-1 and TRBJ2-2; D is possibly TRBD1 or TRBD2 (5 bases each). The CDR3 sequence is 14 residues long. Germline values: CDR1 WNHNN, CDR2 SYGVQD (reference sequence). V was clipped by 6 bases and J by 6 bases, with 14 bases between them. The chain's CDR3 is CASSPGTLAGELFF. DNA for the CDR3: TGCGCCAGCAGCCCCGGGACCTTGGCCGGGGAGCTGTTTTTT.

This clone showed up just a few times. This chain connects TRBV6-6 to TRBJ2-7; TRBD2 aligns across 7 bases. V was pared by 8 bases and J by 3 bases, with 4 bases of the junction left unmatched. The germline V gene has CDR1 MNHNY and CDR2 SVGAGI (reference sequence). The CDR3 consists of 12 residues. The CDR3, as DNA: TGTGCCAGCGGGACTATAGGCTACGAGCAGTACTTC. Amino acids: CASGTIGYEQYF.

The chain carries TRBV5-4 and TRBJ1-1; D not resolved. The CDR3 runs 14 residues. Deletions cut 4 bases from V and 2 bases from J, with 12 bases between. Looked up from germline, CDR1 is SGHNT and CDR2 is YYREEE (reference sequence). CDR3 sequence reads: CASSHSPRNTEAFF. CDR3 in DNA: TGTGCCAGCAGCCATAGTCCAAGAAACACTGAAGCTTTCTTT.

This clone has a handful of counts. V gene TRBV6-6 combines with J gene TRBJ2-7, with D perhaps matching TRBD1 (5 bases). V lost 1 base and J lost 3, with 10 bases in between. The germline V gene encodes CDR1 MNHNY and CDR2 SVGAGI (reference sequence). This CDR3 contains 14 residues. The CDR3 coding sequence is TGTGCCAGCAGTTACTATGGACAAAACTACGAGCAGTACTTC. Residues: CASSYYGQNYEQYF.

V is TRBV29-1 and J is TRBJ2-1, with D perhaps TRBD2 (5 bases). Germline lookup yields CDR1 SQVTM and CDR2 ANQGSEA. The CDR3 has 11 residues. CDR3 DNA sequence: TGCAGAGTTACTAGGTTCGATGAGCAGTTCTTC. This encodes CRVTRFDEQFF.

This clone appeared a few times. This chain links TRBV18 with TRBJ2-7; possible D gene TRBD1, 5 bases. The CDR3 extends over 15 amino acids. V gave up 3 bases and J gave up 0 bases, with 12 bases separating them. CDR1 and CDR2 (germline): KGHSH, LQKENI. The CDR3 bases are TGTGCCAGCTCACCTAGCACAGGAGCCTCCTACGAGCAGTACTTC. Residues: CASSPSTGASYEQYF.

This clone was counted between two and nine times. CDR3 sequence reads: CASSRLADYNEQFF. The CDR3 DNA follows: TGTGCCAGCAGCCGACTAGCGGACTACAATGAGCAGTTCTTC. V usage is TRBV2 and J usage is TRBJ2-1, with TRBD2 identical over 9 bases. The V gene end was trimmed by 6 bases and the J gene end by 3 bases; junction bases not matched to a gene: 3. The CDR3 runs 14 residues. Germline V gene sequence: CDR1 SNHLY, CDR2 FYNNEI.

This clone was detected a few times. The rearrangement joins TRBV28 to TRBJ2-6; TRBD1 or TRBD2 may be the D gene (6 bases each). Trimming pared 6 bases from V and 6 bases from J, leaving 12 bases between. Germline-derived CDR1 and CDR2 are MDHEN and SYDVKM. CDR3 length: 14 residues. The CDR3 DNA is TGTGCCAGCAGGACAGGAGGGGTGGCCAACGTCCTGACTTTC. Its protein product is CASRTGGVANVLTF.

The CDR3 spells CASRNEGRFIETQYF. CDR3 in DNA: TGTGCCAGCAGGAATGAGGGGCGCTTTATAGAGACCCAGTACTTC. The V and J genes are TRBV28 and TRBJ2-5; TRBD1 or TRBD2 may be the D gene (5 bases each). This CDR3 comprises 15 residues. Trimming stripped 6 bases from V and 4 bases from J, with 18 bases between. Germline CDR1 is MDHEN and CDR2 is SYDVKM.

This clone was detected a few times. The V call is TRBV15, the J call TRBJ1-2; D unresolved. The V gene lost 0 bases and the J gene lost 3 bases, with 2 bases spanning the gap. This CDR3 has 12 residues. CDR1 and CDR2 from the germline V gene are LNHNV and YYDKDF (reference sequence). The CDR3 DNA is TGTGCCACCAGCAGAGAACACTATGGCTACACCTTC. This codes for CATSREHYGYTF.

This clone came up a few times. This sequence joins TRBV25-1 and TRBJ2-1; D is perhaps TRBD1 (6 bases). Germline loops: CDR1 MGHDK, CDR2 SYGVNS. With 2 bases removed from V and 7 bases from J, the gap between germline ends came to 12 bases. The CDR3 sequence is 14 residues long. The CDR3 DNA is TGTGCCAGCAGTGAAGATCCGAGGGGGAATGAGCAGTTCTTC. Its protein is CASSEDPRGNEQFF.

The rearrangement uses TRBV28 and TRBJ2-7, with 14 nucleotides matching TRBD2. The CDR3 loop spans 16 amino acids. Germline values: CDR1 MDHEN, CDR2 SYDVKM. Trimming at V came to 2 bases and at J to 6 bases, leaving 6 bases not matched to a gene. DNA for the CDR3: TGTGCCAGCAGTTTAGAAGGGACTAGCGGGAGTTTCGAGCAGTACTTC. Encoded protein: CASSLEGTSGSFEQYF.

The V gene is TRBV7-9, the J gene TRBJ2-5, with 9 bases aligning to TRBD1. Germline V lookup: CDR1 SEHNR, CDR2 FQNEAQ (reference sequence). The CDR3 is 15 residues long. The V segment lost 5 bases and the J segment 2 bases; nucleotides outside the gene matches: 6. CDR3 in amino acids: CASSMGQGGQETQYF. The CDR3 DNA is TGTGCCAGCAGCATGGGACAGGGCGGGCAAGAGACCCAGTACTTC.

V and J are TRBV28 and TRBJ2-3; D is unresolved. CDR1 is MDHEN and CDR2 is SYDVKM in the germline V gene. The CDR3 consists of 12 residues. Trimming stripped 2 bases from V and 9 bases from J, with 9 bases between. CDR3 sequence: CASSLGRVTQYF. The CDR3 coding sequence is TGTGCCAGCAGTTTAGGTCGGGTAACGCAGTATTTT.

V and J are TRBV7-2 and TRBJ2-3; D not certain. Trimming left V 5 bases short and J 8 bases short, with 17 bases between. Germline V gene lookup returns CDR1 SGHTA and CDR2 FQGNSA. This CDR3 has 14 amino acids. CDR3 sequence: CASSPKMTDTTQYF. CDR3 nucleotides: TGTGCCAGCAGCCCCAAAATGACTGATACTACGCAGTATTTT.

This clone was observed a single time. This chain connects TRBV4-1 to TRBJ2-3; D may be TRBD2 (5 bases). The V and J ends lost 6 bases and 1 base respectively, with 14 bases between them. Per the germline V gene, CDR1 is MGHRA and CDR2 is YSYEKL. The CDR3 runs to 15 residues. CDR3 sequence reads: CASSPLGSRTDTQYF. The CDR3 DNA is TGCGCCAGCAGTCCACTTGGGAGCCGCACAGATACGCAGTATTTT.

This clone was seen a few times. The rearrangement uses TRBV27 and TRBJ2-2; a weak D match, TRBD1 (6 bases). The germline V gene has CDR1 MNHEY and CDR2 SMNVEV (reference sequence). CDR3 length equals 14 residues. The V end lost 3 bases, the J end lost 7 bases, and 12 bases lay between the germline ends. CDR3 region: CASSFQGLVGELFF. The CDR3 DNA reads TGTGCCAGCAGTTTCCAGGGGTTGGTCGGGGAGCTGTTTTTT.

This clone turned up a few times. The chain employs TRBV7-9 and TRBJ2-1; either TRBD1 or TRBD2 may fit D (6 bases each). Germline assignment: CDR1 SEHNR and CDR2 FQNEAQ (reference sequence). V was clipped by 5 bases and J by 7 bases, with 27 bases between them. This CDR3 is built from 18 residues. The CDR3 DNA is TGTGCCAGCAGCGAACGTGCACACAGGGACTCCTGGGATAATGAGCAGTTCTTC. Encoded protein: CASSERAHRDSWDNEQFF.

This clone was seen a handful of times. The chain combines TRBV18 with TRBJ1-2, with D perhaps TRBD1 (6 bases). Per germline, CDR1 KGHSH and CDR2 LQKENI. V was pared by 1 base and J by 3 bases, with 12 bases between. This CDR3 region has 15 residues. CDR3 protein: CASSPREGVDYGYTF. CDR3 sequence (DNA): TGTGCCAGCTCACCACGAGAGGGGGTCGACTATGGCTACACCTTC.

The chain recombines TRBV15 with TRBJ2-7; TRBD1 aligns across 8 bases. The J segment lost 2 bases and the V segment lost 8 bases, leaving 8 bases of the junction unmatched. This CDR3 contains 14 residues. Germline assignment: CDR1 LNHNV and CDR2 YYDKDF (reference sequence). CDR3 DNA sequence: TGTGCCACCCGAAAACAGGGGGTCACCTACGAGCAGTACTTC. Its translation is CATRKQGVTYEQYF.

This clone was counted between two and nine times. This chain connects TRBV2 to TRBJ2-3, with a weak D call TRBD2 (5 bases). Trimming removed 7 bases at V and 2 bases at J, with 10 bases between. Per germline, CDR1 SNHLY and CDR2 FYNNEI. The length of the CDR3 is 13 residues. CDR3 sequence reads: CASNSGITDTQYF. The CDR3 DNA follows: TGTGCCAGCAACAGCGGAATCACAGATACGCAGTATTTT.

The V call is TRBV14, the J call TRBJ2-3; D not resolved. Looked up from germline, CDR1 is SGHDN and CDR2 is FVKESK. The V end was cut by 0 bases, the J end by 2 bases, with 6 bases between. There are 14 residues in the CDR3. Here the CDR3 DNA reads TGTGCCAGCAGCCAAGATTACATCACAGATACGCAGTATTTT. This gives the protein CASSQDYITDTQYF.

This clone was seen a few times. The chain employs TRBV19 and TRBJ2-2; the D is unclear. V was cut by 7 bases and J by 6 bases, with 15 bases left in between. The length of the CDR3 is 14 residues. Germline V gives CDR1 LNHDA, CDR2 SQIVND (reference sequence). CDR3 in amino acids: CASTLLWAPGELFF. The DNA for the CDR3 is TGTGCCAGTACCCTGCTGTGGGCACCCGGGGAGCTGTTTTTT. Using reference TRBV19 and TRBJ2-2 for the parts outside the CDR3, the full variable domain is DGGITQSPKYLFRKEGQNVTLSCEQNLNHDAMYWYRQDPGQGLRLIYYSQIVNDFQKGDIAEGYSVSREKKESFPLTVTSAQKNPTAFYLCASTLLWAPGELFFGEGSRLTVL.

Only a few counts were recorded for this clone. The rearrangement links TRBV4-2 to TRBJ2-7; 11 bases agree with TRBD2. Germline lookup yields CDR1 LGHNA and CDR2 YNFKEQ. The CDR3 length is 15 residues. V dropped 2 bases and J dropped 5; count of bases not matched to a gene: 5. CDR3: CASSQFPGLADEQYF. Here the CDR3 DNA reads TGTGCCAGCAGCCAATTCCCGGGACTAGCGGACGAGCAGTACTTC.

This clone has just a few counts. The rearrangement links TRBV5-1 to TRBJ2-3; tentatively, D is TRBD2 (5 bases). CDR1 SGHRS and CDR2 YFSETQ come from the germline V gene. Trimming took 1 base from V and 2 from J, leaving 8 bases between them. CDR3 size: 14 residues. This chain's CDR3 is CASSLWEPTDTQYF. The CDR3, as DNA: TGCGCCAGCAGCTTGTGGGAGCCCACAGATACGCAGTATTTT.